Listed here is a single T cell receptor (beta chain). Sequenced by immunoSEQ multiplex PCR; TCRdb stores in-frame clones only, minus some. Of 140,000 to 150,000 clones in the sample, 87% were seen once. With V trimmed by 4 bases and J by 10 bases, 10 bases remained unmatched. This CDR3 spans 15 amino acids. Germline V gene sequence: CDR1 MGHRA, CDR2 YSYEKL. This record comes from a study of blood T cell repertoires in COVID-19. About the study: Donors in the United States, Italy and Spain gave samples during acute or convalescent COVID-19.

Participant-reported clinical history was the basis for cohort assignment. The origin of this receptor is a woman between 40 and 50 years old who had been exposed to COVID-19. Sequencing was performed on PBMCs or T cells enriched from blood (not recorded which). The chain has TRBV4-1 and TRBJ2-1, with 10 nucleotides matching TRBD2. This CDR3 is CASSLVSGGVDEQFF. For the CDR3, the DNA is TGCGCCAGCAGCCTCGTGAGCGGGGGGGTCGACGAGCAGTTCTTC.